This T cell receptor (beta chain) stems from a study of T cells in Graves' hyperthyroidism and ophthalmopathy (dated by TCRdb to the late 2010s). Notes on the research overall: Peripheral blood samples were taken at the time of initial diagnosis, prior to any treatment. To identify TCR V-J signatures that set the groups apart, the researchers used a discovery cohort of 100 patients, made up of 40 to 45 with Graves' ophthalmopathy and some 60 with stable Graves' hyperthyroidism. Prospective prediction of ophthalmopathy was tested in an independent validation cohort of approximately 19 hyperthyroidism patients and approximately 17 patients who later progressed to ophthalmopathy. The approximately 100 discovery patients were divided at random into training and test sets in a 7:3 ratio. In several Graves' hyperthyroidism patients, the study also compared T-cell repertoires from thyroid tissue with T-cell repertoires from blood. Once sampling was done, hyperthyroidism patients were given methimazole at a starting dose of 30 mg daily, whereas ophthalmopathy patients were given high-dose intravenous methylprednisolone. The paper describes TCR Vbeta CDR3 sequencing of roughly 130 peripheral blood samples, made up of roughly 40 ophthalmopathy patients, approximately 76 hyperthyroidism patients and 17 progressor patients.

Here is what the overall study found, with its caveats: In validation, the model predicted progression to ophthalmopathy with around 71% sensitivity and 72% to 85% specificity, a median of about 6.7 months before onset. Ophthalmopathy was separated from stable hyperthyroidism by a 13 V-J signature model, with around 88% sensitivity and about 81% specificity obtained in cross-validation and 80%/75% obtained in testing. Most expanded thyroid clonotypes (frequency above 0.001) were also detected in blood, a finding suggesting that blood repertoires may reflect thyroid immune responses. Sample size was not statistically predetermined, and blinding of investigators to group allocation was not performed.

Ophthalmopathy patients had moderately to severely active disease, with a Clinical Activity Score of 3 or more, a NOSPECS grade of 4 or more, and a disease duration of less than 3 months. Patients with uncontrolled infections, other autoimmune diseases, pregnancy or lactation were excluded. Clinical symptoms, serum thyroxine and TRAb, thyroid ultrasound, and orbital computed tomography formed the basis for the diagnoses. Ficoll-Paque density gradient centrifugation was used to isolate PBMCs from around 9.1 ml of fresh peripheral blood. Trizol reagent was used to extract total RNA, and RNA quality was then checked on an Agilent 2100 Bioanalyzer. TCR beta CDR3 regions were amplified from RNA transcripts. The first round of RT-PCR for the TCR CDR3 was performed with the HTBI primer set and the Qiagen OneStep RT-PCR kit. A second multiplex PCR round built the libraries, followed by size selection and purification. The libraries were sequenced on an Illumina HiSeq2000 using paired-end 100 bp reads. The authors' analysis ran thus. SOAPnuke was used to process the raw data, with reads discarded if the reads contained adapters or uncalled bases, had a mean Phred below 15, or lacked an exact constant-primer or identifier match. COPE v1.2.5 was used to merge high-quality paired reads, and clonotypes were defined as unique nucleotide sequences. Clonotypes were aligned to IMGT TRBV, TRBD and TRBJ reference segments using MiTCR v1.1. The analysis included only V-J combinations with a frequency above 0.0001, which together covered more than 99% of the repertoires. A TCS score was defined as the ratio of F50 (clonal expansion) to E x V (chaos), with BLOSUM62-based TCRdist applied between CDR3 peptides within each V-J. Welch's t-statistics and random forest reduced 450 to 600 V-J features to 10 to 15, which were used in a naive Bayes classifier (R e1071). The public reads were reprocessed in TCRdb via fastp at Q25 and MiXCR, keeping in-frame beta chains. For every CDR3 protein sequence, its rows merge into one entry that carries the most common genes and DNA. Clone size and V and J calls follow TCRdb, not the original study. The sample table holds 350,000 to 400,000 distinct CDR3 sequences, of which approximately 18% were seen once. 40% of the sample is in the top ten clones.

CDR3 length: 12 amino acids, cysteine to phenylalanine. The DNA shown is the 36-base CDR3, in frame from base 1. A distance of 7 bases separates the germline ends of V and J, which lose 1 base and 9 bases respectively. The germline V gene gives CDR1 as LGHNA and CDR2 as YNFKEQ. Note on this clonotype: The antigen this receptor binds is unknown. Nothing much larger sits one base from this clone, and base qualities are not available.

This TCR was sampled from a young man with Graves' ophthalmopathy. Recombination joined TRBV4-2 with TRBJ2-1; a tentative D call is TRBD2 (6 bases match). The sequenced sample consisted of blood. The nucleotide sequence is TGTGCCAGCAGCCAAGGGCGGGGTGAGCAGTTCTTC. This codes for CASSQGRGEQFF.